Below, one T cell receptor beta chain is given with its context. Unmatched junction bases numbered 8, after V lost 5 bases and J lost 7 bases. The germline gives CDR1 MRHNA, CDR2 SNTAGT. This CDR3 has 14 residues. The data were obtained in a study of blood T cell repertoires in COVID-19. Study-level background: The origin of the acute and convalescent COVID-19 samples was the United States, Italy and Spain.

Assay: immunoSEQ multiplex PCR; the TCRdb copy retains only in-frame clones and omits some. Altogether some 240,000 clones are present, around 90% being singletons, with the ten largest covering roughly 6.5%. V is TRBV6-4 and J is TRBJ2-1; 7 bases agree with TRBD1. Specimen: peripheral blood. The sequence came from a man aged 55-75 years who had recovered from COVID-19. Here the CDR3 reads CASSQGDHGNEQFF. The CDR3, as DNA: TGTGCCAGCAGTCAGGGGGATCACGGGAATGAGCAGTTCTTC.